A single sample is the source of the 21 T cell receptor beta chains below, sequenced in a study of shared clonotypes between healthy human individuals. Generated by immunoSEQ multiplex PCR, the TCRdb table keeps only in-frame clones and is missing some. The data show around 2,100,000 clones, about 95% seen once. As defined, naive CD8 cells were CD45RO-negative and positively selected for CCR7, with terminally differentiated effector memory CD45RA+ cells excluded. The sequencing input was naive CD8+ T cells sorted from blood. All receptors come from a man aged 18 to 30 in good health.

J is TRBJ2-3 and V is TRBV7-9, with a tentative D call TRBD2 (6 bases). Deletions cut 10 bases from V and 2 bases from J, with 19 bases between. Germline V gives CDR1 SEHNR, CDR2 FQNEAQ (reference sequence). CDR3 length: 15 amino acids. CDR3 coding DNA: TGTGCCATCGAGGAACCCGCGGGGATCACAGATACGCAGTATTTT. Translated: CAIEEPAGITDTQYF.

This sequence joins TRBV9 and TRBJ1-5, with 8 bases identical to TRBD1. CDR3 length: 14 residues. Trimming at V came to 5 bases and at J to 2 bases, leaving 3 bases not matched to a gene. The germline V gene has CDR1 SGDLS and CDR2 YYNGEE. CDR3 nucleotide sequence: TGTGCCAGCAGTAAGGACAGGGGCAATCAGCCCCAGCATTTT. Protein product: CASSKDRGNQPQHF.

The chain couples TRBV9 to TRBJ2-6; D is undetermined. V lost 3 bases, J lost 6 bases, and 16 bases lay in between. CDR3 length: 16 residues. CDR1 is SGDLS, CDR2 YYNGEE, per germline. The CDR3 here is CASSGLNSGEANVLTF. CDR3 in DNA: TGTGCCAGCAGCGGACTTAACTCTGGCGAGGCCAACGTCCTGACTTTC.

The chain couples TRBV28 to TRBJ2-7, with 8 bases fitting TRBD2. The CDR3 has 18 residues. V lost 2 bases, J lost 2 bases, and 14 bases stayed unmatched. CDR1 and CDR2 (germline): MDHEN, SYDVKM. As DNA, the CDR3 is TGTGCCAGCAGTTTAAGGAGGATTCCGGGGCGGGGGGCCTACGAGCAGTACTTC. The encoded protein is CASSLRRIPGRGAYEQYF.

The chain uses TRBV10-3 and TRBJ2-7; D is possibly TRBD1 (5 bases). Trimming removed 2 bases at V and 1 base at J, with 15 bases between. CDR1 and CDR2 from the germline V gene are ENHRY and SYGVKD. CDR3 length equals 16 residues. The CDR3: CAISEVGGRVSYEQYF. The CDR3 DNA reads TGTGCCATCAGTGAGGTTGGCGGCAGGGTTTCCTACGAGCAGTACTTC.

On this clone itself: Its ends do not fully match the called genes, so a read error is possible. V and J are TRBV30 and TRBJ2-3; 10 nucleotides line up with TRBD2. Germline CDR1 GTSNPN, CDR2 SVGIG (reference sequence). The CDR3 has 14 residues. The DNA for the CDR3 is TGTGCCAGGAGAGGGCTAGCGGGGGAAGATACGCAGTATTTT. Protein sequence: CARRGLAGEDTQYF. The full variable domain, rest sourced from reference TRBV30 and TRBJ2-3, is SQTIHQWPATLVQPVGSPLSLECTVEGTSNPNLYWYRQAAGRGLQLLFYSVGIGQISSEVPQNLSASRPQDRQFILSSKKLLLSDSGFYLCARRGLAGEDTQYFGPGTRLTVL.

The CDR3 DNA follows: TGTGCCAGCTCGGCGGGGTACGCTGAAGCTTTCTTT. It translates to CASSAGYAEAFF. V usage is TRBV13 and J usage is TRBJ1-1; the D is unclear. The CDR3 is 12 residues long. Between the trimmed V and J ends, which lost 8 bases and 6 bases, there was a span of 13 bases. Germline V CDR1 and CDR2: PRHDT, FYEKMQ (reference sequence).

J is TRBJ2-2 and V is TRBV27, with 7 bases that match TRBD2. V dropped 4 bases and J dropped 0; count of bases not matched to a gene: 5. CDR1 is MNHEY, CDR2 SMNVEV, per germline (reference sequence). The CDR3 is 16 amino acids. The CDR3 loop reads CASSWEGPPNTGELFF. The CDR3 DNA sequence: TGTGCCAGCAGTTGGGAGGGACCTCCGAACACCGGGGAGCTGTTTTTT.

The rearrangement joins TRBV9 to TRBJ2-7, with D unresolved. V shed 3 bases and J shed 6 bases, with 13 bases lying between them. Germline loops: CDR1 SGDLS, CDR2 YYNGEE. The CDR3 totals 13 residues. CDR3 in amino acids: CASSETSLGEQYF. CDR3 DNA: TGTGCCAGCAGCGAAACAAGTCTGGGCGAGCAGTACTTC.

CDR3 DNA: TGTGCCAGCAGACAGGGGACGCATTCCTACGAGCAGTACTTC. Translation gives CASRQGTHSYEQYF. The chain has TRBV6-1 and TRBJ2-7; 7 bases line up with TRBD1. Looked up from germline, CDR1 is MNHNS and CDR2 is SASEGT. J lost 1 base, V lost 6 bases, and 6 bases had no gene match. This CDR3 is 14 amino acids long.

This clone was detected only once. V is TRBV28 and J is TRBJ2-2, with D unresolved. Trimming removed 5 bases at V and 0 bases at J, with 19 bases between. CDR1 is MDHEN and CDR2 is SYDVKM in the germline V gene. This CDR3 is 18 amino acids long. CDR3 protein: CASSPVVVRLPNTGELFF. Here the CDR3 DNA reads TGTGCCAGCAGTCCGGTCGTGGTTCGCCTACCGAACACCGGGGAGCTGTTTTTT.

This chain connects TRBV11-2 to TRBJ1-2; no clear D. Germline V CDR1 and CDR2: SGHAT, FQNNGV. The V end was cut by 5 bases, the J end by 4 bases, with 23 bases between. This CDR3 has 17 amino acids. The CDR3 loop is CASSNAIGDGKTYGYTF. CDR3 nucleotide sequence: TGTGCCAGCAGCAATGCCATCGGAGACGGAAAGACCTATGGCTACACCTTC.

This clone showed up just a few times. The chain uses TRBV27 and TRBJ1-6; possibly TRBD1 for D (5 bases). CDR3 length equals 14 residues. V was shortened by 3 bases and J by 6 bases, with 9 bases between the two germline ends. CDR1 MNHEY and CDR2 SMNVEV come from the germline V gene (reference sequence). This CDR3 reads CASSLAGSNSPLHF. Written as DNA, the CDR3 is TGTGCCAGCAGTTTGGCAGGGAGTAATTCACCCCTCCACTTT.

The chain employs TRBV28 and TRBJ2-1; 7 nucleotides line up with TRBD1. CDR1 and CDR2 (germline): MDHEN, SYDVKM. Unmatched junction bases numbered 7, after V lost 6 bases and J lost 2 bases. CDR3 length: 15 amino acids. CDR3 bases: TGTGCCAGCAGCCCAGACAGGGTCCCCTACAATGAGCAGTTCTTC. Amino acids: CASSPDRVPYNEQFF.

The chain's CDR3 is CASSEYVAQADTQYF. The CDR3 nucleotides are TGTGCCAGCAGTGAATATGTGGCCCAAGCGGATACGCAGTATTTT. This chain uses TRBV25-1 with TRBJ2-3, with D hard to call. Germline V gene data show CDR1 as MGHDK and CDR2 as SYGVNS. The CDR3 is 15 amino acids. Trimming stripped 0 bases from V and 6 bases from J, with 13 bases between.

This chain links TRBV9 with TRBJ2-7; 8 bases align to TRBD2. The CDR3 has 14 amino acids. The junction had 5 bases not matched to a gene; V was cut back by 4 bases and J by 2 bases. Germline lookup yields CDR1 SGDLS and CDR2 YYNGEE. The CDR3 reads CASSILADPYEQYF. For the CDR3, the DNA is TGTGCCAGCAGCATACTAGCGGATCCCTACGAGCAGTACTTC. Combining the CDR3 with reference TRBV9 and TRBJ2-7 gives the whole variable domain DSGVTQTPKHLITATGQRVTLRCSPRSGDLSVYWYQQSLDQGLQFLIQYYNGEERAKGNILERFSAQQFPDLHSELNLSSLELGDSALYFCASSILADPYEQYFGPGTRLTVT.

Concerning this clone: The sample contains more than one DNA sequence encoding this CDR3. This chain uses TRBV27 with TRBJ2-1; 10 bases map to TRBD1. Germline assignment: CDR1 MNHEY and CDR2 SMNVEV (reference sequence). The CDR3 covers 15 residues. The V and J ends lost 6 bases and 6 bases, in that order; junction bases with no gene match: 8. DNA of the CDR3: TGTGCCAGCAGCCCCGTTGGGACAGGGGTCAATGAGCAGTTCTTC. This codes for CASSPVGTGVNEQFF.

The chain carries TRBV7-8 and TRBJ2-1, with D perhaps matching TRBD1 (5 bases). The CDR3 is made up of 14 amino acids. V dropped 5 bases and J dropped 3 bases, with 11 bases sitting between them. Germline CDR1 is SGHVS and CDR2 is FQNEAQ. CDR3 region: CASSTQGNYNEQFF. CDR3 sequence (DNA): TGTGCCAGCAGCACTCAGGGTAACTACAATGAGCAGTTCTTC.

This chain joins TRBV19 and TRBJ1-4; no firm D call. Trimming took 1 base from V and 5 from J, leaving 8 bases between them. The germline V gene encodes CDR1 LNHDA and CDR2 SQIVND (reference sequence). This CDR3 is built from 14 residues. For the CDR3, the DNA is TGTGCCAGTAGTATAGCTCCAGTAAATGAAAAACTGTTTTTT. This sequence encodes CASSIAPVNEKLFF.

Here the CDR3 reads CASSSVGGGDQETQYF. The CDR3 DNA reads TGTGCCAGCAGCTCTGTGGGCGGGGGGGACCAAGAGACCCAGTACTTC. The rearrangement uses TRBV7-9 and TRBJ2-5; 9 positions agree with TRBD2. Germline V lookup: CDR1 SEHNR, CDR2 FQNEAQ (reference sequence). The V and J ends lost 4 bases and 0 bases, in that order; junction bases with no gene match: 6. The CDR3 covers 16 residues.

The CDR3 reads CASNRQGPNTEAFF. The CDR3 DNA is TGTGCCAGCAACCGACAGGGGCCGAACACTGAAGCTTTCTTT. The chain recombines TRBV6-1 with TRBJ1-1; 8 bases align to TRBD1. The CDR3 length is 14 residues. Germline CDR1 and CDR2: MNHNS and SASEGT. J was trimmed by 1 base and V by 7 bases; bases with no gene match: 5.